This T cell receptor beta chain was identified during a study of T cell responses to AZD1222 COVID-19 vaccine. The CDR3 extends over 14 amino acids. Germline V gives CDR1 KGHSH, CDR2 LQKENI. The V and J ends lost 6 bases and 3 bases, in that order; junction bases with no gene match: 7. The assay was immunoSEQ multiplex PCR, and TCRdb's table has in-frame clones only and misses some. The sample contains around 130,000 clones, about 94% of which appear only once. Study-level findings and limits: At baseline, just a handful of AZD1222 recipients tested seropositive.

A note on this clone: Its antigen is not identified.

Sequencing used peripheral blood, obtained 28 days after the second AZD1222 dose. The rearrangement uses TRBV18 and TRBJ1-1; 7 nucleotides align to TRBD1. This clonotype was obtained from an adult who received the AZD1222 COVID-19 vaccine. CDR3 in DNA: TGTGCCAGCTCTCGGACAGGATGGGACACTGAAGCTTTCTTT. Its translation is CASSRTGWDTEAFF. Combining the CDR3 with reference TRBV18 and TRBJ1-1 gives the whole variable domain NAGVMQNPRHLVRRRGQEARLRCSPMKGHSHVYWYRQLPEEGLKFMVYLQKENIIDESGMPKERFSAEFPKEGPSILRIQQVVRGDSAAYFCASSRTGWDTEAFFGQGTRLTVV.